This TCR beta chain was sequenced during a study of blood T cell repertoires in COVID-19 (dated by TCRdb to 2018 to 2020). About the investigation overall: The collaborator samples originated in the United States, Italy and Spain and spanned the acute and convalescent phases of COVID-19. The material from the prospective study consisted of cDNA or gDNA derived from T cells, B-cell-depleted T cells, or PBMCs. Subjects who had been exposed to COVID-19, were actively infected with it, or had recovered from it provided the deeply sampled blood TCRbeta repertoires that made up the dataset. The repertoires were released in a freely available public database intended as a resource for research on the immune response to SARS-CoV-2. Samples were obtained from the ongoing ImmuneRACE study (first 160 participants) and from over 1,000 subjects provided by 6 global collaborators. The sample metadata nearly always contained a de-identified subject ID, COVID-19 status, age in years and sex. Where available, HLA class I and class II types were obtained from metadata supplied by the sample provider rather than from assay-based typing. The full study reports these points: How much clinical and demographic metadata was included differed by source and by participant, and the metadata was provided uncurated.

TCRbeta CDR3 regions were amplified from genomic DNA using the immunoSEQ Assay, a bias-controlled multiplex PCR. The original pipeline was this. The number of nucleated cells in each sample was estimated from the amplification of reference gene primers within the assay. To quantify the absolute abundance of each unique TCRbeta CDR3 rearrangement, sequence reads were collapsed and filtered. For each sample, productive Simpson clonality was calculated as the square root of Simpson's diversity index over productive rearrangements. TCRdb took over this immuneACCESS table, retaining in-frame rearrangements with V and J assigned. Such tables are incomplete; in checked studies, under half of the missing clones stem from an unresolved V gene, and the remainder is unexplained. That table furnishes V, J and clone size, whereas the DNA furnished D and trimming. The sample table shows about 190,000 clones, and 80% to 85% are seen once. The ten largest clones represent less than 20% of the sample.

The sample holds a few counts of this clone. It lacks a known antigen. Per-nucleotide qualities are absent, and no much larger clonotype sits a single base away. The collaborating institutions used their own protocols to collect whole blood in K2EDTA tubes. For TCRbeta analysis, collaborator samples were shipped as frozen whole blood, as isolated PBMCs, or as DNA extracted from either sample type. The CDR3 contains 15 residues, cysteine and phenylalanine counted. Just CDR3 DNA is preserved here, 45 bases in frame from base 1. The germline V gene specifies SGHTA as CDR1 and FQGNSA as CDR2. V gives up 5 bases and J gives up 0 bases, and the segment between their germline ends measures 10 bases.

The source of this sequence is a human donor in a cohort sampled during active COVID-19. The sequencing input was peripheral blood. Recombination joined TRBV7-2 with TRBJ1-4, with no confident D gene call. The sequence in DNA is TGTGCCAGCAGCCTTTCAGGTGCAACTAATGAAAAACTGTTTTTT. Translated, this is CASSLSGATNEKLFF.